This entry lists 32 T cell receptor beta chains sequenced from one sample in a study of human T cells and chemical hapten exposure (dated by TCRdb to about 2021). Reading the label with the study, this specimen's time point is: patch test 3, about 24 weeks after DPC sensitization. In the paper's terms, the treatment or condition label means: therapeutic diphenylcyclopropenone sensitization with weekly scalp DPC. The library was made by RACE. The sequencer listed for this sample is NextSeq 500. TCRdb trimmed public reads at Q25 via fastp, called clones via MiXCR and kept in-frame beta chains. Rows with a matching CDR3 protein are joined into one entry that keeps the most common DNA and genes. The sample records roughly 69,000 distinct CDR3 sequences, 9.5% to 12% of which are singletons. The leading ten clones occupy about 2.3% of the sample. The source was whole blood, collected in connection with sensitization to the hapten diphenylcyclopropenone (DPC). The receptors stem from a woman aged 25 to 39 with alopecia areata. Some clones in this sample may be carry-over from other donors' samples.

This clonotype was seen only a few times. The chain has TRBV20-1 and TRBJ2-3; D is perhaps TRBD2 (6 bases). CDR1 and CDR2 from the germline V gene are DFQATT and SNEGSKA (reference sequence). The CDR3 consists of 12 residues. The CDR3 is CTAGTGQNTQYF. For the CDR3, the DNA is TGCACAGCGGGCACAGGCCAGAATACGCAGTATTTT.

This clonotype was counted between two and nine times. This chain links TRBV7-6 with TRBJ2-7; a possible D gene is TRBD2 (6 bases). V was trimmed by 8 bases and J by 7 bases, leaving 15 bases between them. The CDR3 is made up of 12 amino acids. Germline-derived CDR1 and CDR2 are SGHVS and FNYEAQ. CDR3 DNA sequence: TGTGCCAGCTCCGCCTCGGCGGGGGAGCAGTACTTC. Translated, it gives CASSASAGEQYF.

This clonotype was detected ten times or more. This chain links TRBV7-2 with TRBJ2-3, with D possibly TRBD2 on 6 matching bases. The V and J ends lost 5 bases and 2 bases respectively, with 11 bases between them. This CDR3 has 14 amino acids. Germline lookup yields CDR1 SGHTA and CDR2 FQGNSA. The CDR3 DNA is TGTGCCAGCAGCCTGGGACTTCCCACAGATACGCAGTATTTT. It translates to CASSLGLPTDTQYF.

This clonotype was detected many times. The chain uses TRBV20-1 and TRBJ2-3; the match to TRBD1 covers 7 bases. Germline V gives CDR1 DFQATT, CDR2 SNEGSKA (reference sequence). V was clipped by 2 bases and J by 5 bases; unmatched bases: 7. The CDR3 totals 14 residues. The CDR3 is CSARRGGRGDTQYF. CDR3 DNA: TGCAGTGCTAGACGAGGGGGCCGAGGAGATACGCAGTATTTT.

This rearrangement joins TRBV12-3 or TRBV12-4 to TRBJ1-3, with TRBD1 matching 7 bases. The CDR3 sequence is 16 residues long. J lost 0 bases, V lost 4 bases, and 6 bases had no gene match. The DNA of the CDR3 is TGTGCCAGCAGTTCACAGGGGTCCAACTCTGGAAACACCATATATTTT. Translating it yields CASSSQGSNSGNTIYF.

This clonotype has just a few counts. V gene TRBV20-1 combines with J gene TRBJ2-3; 7 nucleotides agree with TRBD1. This CDR3 has 17 amino acids. The V segment lost 0 bases and the J segment 2 bases; nucleotides outside the gene matches: 11. Germline V gives CDR1 DFQATT, CDR2 SNEGSKA (reference sequence). The CDR3 loop is CSARDSKATGDTDTQYF. CDR3 sequence (DNA): TGCAGTGCTAGAGATTCTAAGGCCACAGGGGACACAGATACGCAGTATTTT.

This clonotype appeared many times. This chain links TRBV6-5 with TRBJ1-1; the match to TRBD1 covers 7 bases. CDR1 MNHEY and CDR2 SVGAGI come from the germline V gene. CDR3 length equals 15 residues. Trimming at V came to 4 bases and at J to 0 bases, leaving 5 bases not matched to a gene. The CDR3 region is CASSSTGVMNTEAFF. The DNA for the CDR3 is TGTGCCAGCAGTTCCACAGGGGTCATGAACACTGAAGCTTTCTTT.

This clonotype has a count of ten or more. The V call is TRBV4-2, the J call TRBJ2-7, with a possible D match to TRBD2 (5 bases). This CDR3 is built from 16 residues. CDR1 is LGHNA and CDR2 is YNFKEQ in the germline V gene. V was cut by 1 base and J by 5 bases, with 18 bases left in between. In DNA, the CDR3 is TGTGCCAGCAGCCAAGCTGGAACTAGAAGGTGGAACGAGCAGTACTTC. Its translation is CASSQAGTRRWNEQYF.

Relative to its sample, this clonotype is medium-sized. This chain links TRBV6-2 or TRBV6-3 with TRBJ2-1; 9 positions agree with TRBD2. The germline CDR1 and CDR2 sequences are MNHEY and SVGEGT. J gave up 4 bases and V 0 bases, and 7 bases lay outside the gene matches. The CDR3 length is 17 residues. The CDR3 nucleotides are TGTGCCAGCAGTTACTCCCTAGCGGGGTTCCCTTACAATGAGCAGTTCTTC. Translated, it gives CASSYSLAGFPYNEQFF.

This clonotype was recorded at least ten times. V and J are TRBV6-1 and TRBJ1-5; 10 bases are a match to TRBD1. V was pared by 1 base and J by 6 bases, with 0 bases of the junction left unmatched. The CDR3 loop spans 14 amino acids. Germline lookup yields CDR1 MNHNS and CDR2 SASEGT. Here the CDR3 DNA reads TGTGCCAGCAGTGAAGGACAGGGGGCTCAGCCCCAGCATTTT. It codes for CASSEGQGAQPQHF.

This clonotype was counted at least ten times. The V gene is TRBV7-9, the J gene TRBJ2-2; 12 bases are shared with TRBD2. V lost 6 bases, J lost 4 bases, and 15 bases stayed unmatched. Germline CDR1 and CDR2: SEHNR and FQNEAQ (reference sequence). This CDR3 comprises 19 residues. The CDR3 region is CASSITRLAGGPSTGELFF. For the CDR3, the DNA is TGTGCCAGCAGTATCACGCGGCTAGCGGGGGGGCCCAGCACCGGGGAGCTGTTTTTT.

This clonotype was seen a handful of times. This chain links TRBV4-1 with TRBJ2-7; D is unclear. V lost 3 bases and J lost 2, with 11 bases in between. Germline loops: CDR1 MGHRA, CDR2 YSYEKL. The length of the CDR3 is 14 residues. The CDR3 region has the DNA TGCGCCAGCAGCCACTCTAGGTCCCCCTACGAGCAGTACTTC. Amino acids: CASSHSRSPYEQYF.

This clonotype was counted only a few times. This chain joins TRBV9 and TRBJ2-1, with TRBD2 matching 7 bases. Germline CDR1 reads SGDLS; CDR2 reads YYNGEE. CDR3 length equals 15 residues. V trimming: 0 bases; J trimming: 3 bases; junction bases outside the gene matches: 3. The CDR3 sequence is CASSVDSSGYNEQFF. The DNA of the CDR3 is TGTGCCAGCAGCGTAGATTCTAGCGGCTACAATGAGCAGTTCTTC.

This clonotype has ten or more counts. This sequence joins TRBV29-1 and TRBJ2-1; 14 bases fit TRBD2. V gave up 6 bases and J gave up 9 bases; unmatched junction bases: 10. The CDR3 spans 15 residues. Germline CDR1 and CDR2: SQVTM and ANQGSEA. In DNA form, the CDR3 reads TGCAGCGTCCTTCGACTAGCGGGAGGGCCGGGTGAGCAGTTCTTC. The encoded protein is CSVLRLAGGPGEQFF.

The table lists this clonotype with many counts. The chain has TRBV4-1 and TRBJ2-1; TRBD2 matches 8 bases. The CDR3 spans 18 residues. Trimming removed 0 bases from V and 8 bases from J; junction bases left unmatched: 15. Per the germline V gene, CDR1 is MGHRA and CDR2 is YSYEKL. CDR3 nucleotides: TGCGCCAGCAGCCAAGATGTCCCAGCGGGGGTAGTGAATGATGAGCAGTTCTTC. Translation gives CASSQDVPAGVVNDEQFF.

This clonotype has at least ten counts. This sequence joins TRBV30 and TRBJ1-4, with TRBD1 as a possible D gene (6 bases). Trimming shortened V by 5 bases and J by 4 bases, and 17 bases separated the two germline ends. In germline, CDR1 is GTSNPN, CDR2 SVGIG (reference sequence). The CDR3 covers 15 residues. The CDR3 region has the DNA TGTGCCTGGGCGGGGCAGGGGCTTGATAATGAAAAACTGTTTTTT. It specifies CAWAGQGLDNEKLFF.

The rearrangement links TRBV29-1 to TRBJ1-4; possibly TRBD1 for D (6 bases). Trimming pared 7 bases from V and 8 bases from J, leaving 17 bases between. The CDR3 loop spans 13 amino acids. Germline V CDR1 and CDR2: SQVTM, ANQGSEA. The CDR3, as DNA: TGCAGCGGCGGAGGGGGGCTGAGCGAAAAACTGTTTTTT. Translation gives CSGGGGLSEKLFF.

This clonotype occurred a few times. This chain connects TRBV6-6 to TRBJ1-1; D is uncertain. The V gene lost 0 bases and the J gene lost 1 base, with 12 bases spanning the gap. This CDR3 has 16 amino acids. Germline V gene lookup returns CDR1 MNHNY and CDR2 SVGAGI (reference sequence). The CDR3 protein is CASSYSAETPNTEAFF. The CDR3 DNA reads as TGTGCCAGCAGTTACTCGGCTGAGACACCGAACACTGAAGCTTTCTTT.

Turning to this clonotype: The CDR3 ends on some other residue instead of the conserved phenylalanine or tryptophan, so this is likely a read error. The rearrangement joins TRBV5-6 to TRBJ2-7; 7 nucleotides agree with TRBD1. V lost 0 bases and J lost 0; bases outside the gene matches: 3. CDR1 SGHDT and CDR2 YYEEEE come from the germline V gene. The CDR3 runs 15 residues. DNA of the CDR3: TGTGCCAGCAGCTTGGTTGACAGGGCCTCCTACGAGCAGTACCTC. Its translation: CASSLVDRASYEQYL.

This clonotype was seen more than once but under ten times. The V and J genes are TRBV27 and TRBJ1-1; 9 bases are a match to TRBD1. The CDR3 loop spans 15 amino acids. The junction had 12 bases not matched to a gene; V was cut back by 7 bases and J by 6 bases. Germline-derived CDR1 and CDR2 are MNHEY and SMNVEV (reference sequence). In nucleotides, the CDR3 is TGTGCCAGCATCCCGGACAGGGGTAAGAGGGCTGAAGCTTTCTTT. It codes for CASIPDRGKRAEAFF.

As regards this clonotype: This sequence may be a read error, since a much larger clone differs from it by one base. The chain combines TRBV9 with TRBJ2-1; the D gene is possibly TRBD2 (5 bases). Germline V gives CDR1 SGDLS, CDR2 YYNGEE. The CDR3 length is 15 residues. The CDR3 region has the DNA TGTACCAGCAGCCCCATCGGGCTAGCTCGCACTGAGCAGTTCTTC. Translation: CTSSPIGLARTEQFF.

This clonotype was found a few times. The chain is built from TRBV27 and TRBJ2-7; 7 bases agree with TRBD1. This CDR3 is 13 amino acids long. With 2 bases clipped from V and 7 bases from J, the junction kept 5 bases outside the gene matches. Germline V gives CDR1 MNHEY, CDR2 SMNVEV (reference sequence). The CDR3 DNA follows: TGTGCCAGCAGTTTAGGAGCAGGGGGTGAGCAGTACTTC. Protein: CASSLGAGGEQYF.

This clonotype occurred a few times. The chain uses TRBV7-2 and TRBJ1-4; no firm D call. The CDR3 loop spans 12 amino acids. CDR1 and CDR2 (germline): SGHTA, FQGNSA. Between the trimmed V and J ends, which lost 1 base and 8 bases, there was a span of 5 bases. CDR3 sequence reads: CASSLGREKLFF. The CDR3 nucleotides read TGTGCCAGCAGCTTAGGGCGGGAAAAACTGTTTTTT.

This clonotype was counted at least ten times. The chain is built from TRBV29-1 and TRBJ1-1; 10 bases are a match to TRBD1. Trimming took 6 bases from V and 12 from J; bases not matched to a gene: 13. Germline values: CDR1 SQVTM, CDR2 ANQGSEA. The CDR3 spans 13 residues. In nucleotides, the CDR3 is TGCAGCGTAGACCCCAGGACAGGGGGTGATACTTTCTTT. Its translation is CSVDPRTGGDTFF.

This clonotype was seen at least ten times. The CDR3 region is CATRTNTEAFF. The CDR3 DNA sequence: TGTGCCACCAGGACAAACACTGAAGCTTTCTTT. J is TRBJ1-1 and V is TRBV12-3 or TRBV12-4; a possible D gene is TRBD1 (5 bases). This CDR3 region has 11 residues. Trimming removed 10 bases from V and 2 bases from J, with 8 bases in between.

The V call is TRBV27, the J call TRBJ1-6; D is ambiguous. The CDR3 is 13 residues long. V was clipped by 5 bases and J by 7 bases, with 9 bases between them. The germline CDR1 and CDR2 sequences are MNHEY and SMNVEV (reference sequence). The CDR3 DNA reads as TGTGCCAGCAGTGAAAGACCGAATTCACCCCTCCACTTT. Residues: CASSERPNSPLHF.

This clonotype was seen many times. The chain is built from TRBV13 and TRBJ1-1; TRBD1 matches at 7 bases. The ends lost 5 bases at V and 1 base at J; junction bases unmatched: 10. Germline values: CDR1 PRHDT, CDR2 FYEKMQ (reference sequence). The CDR3 is 16 amino acids. The CDR3: CASSLYSGTANTEAFF. The CDR3 DNA sequence: TGTGCCAGCAGCCTCTATTCCGGGACAGCGAACACTGAAGCTTTCTTT. The whole variable domain, remainder taken from reference TRBV13 and TRBJ1-1, is AAGVIQSPRHLIKEKRETATLKCYPIPRHDTVYWYQQGPGQDPQFLISFYEKMQSDKGSIPDRFSAQQFSDYHSELNMSSLELGDSALYFCASSLYSGTANTEAFFGQGTRLTVV.

The V and J genes are TRBV28 and TRBJ1-2; D gene unclear. Trimming shortened V by 6 bases and J by 4 bases, and 12 bases separated the two germline ends. Per germline, CDR1 MDHEN and CDR2 SYDVKM. The CDR3 is 13 residues long. DNA of the CDR3: TGTGCCAGCAGCCCCCGGGCAAGCTATGGCTACACCTTC. Its protein product is CASSPRASYGYTF.

In its sample, this clonotype was seen a few times. The chain couples TRBV29-1 to TRBJ2-1; 7 nucleotides line up with TRBD1. CDR1 and CDR2 from the germline V gene are SQVTM and ANQGSEA. The CDR3 extends over 14 amino acids. With V trimmed by 3 bases and J by 3 bases, 5 bases remained unmatched. CDR3 sequence reads: CSVDGTDFYNEQFF. In DNA form, the CDR3 reads TGCAGCGTTGATGGGACAGATTTCTACAATGAGCAGTTCTTC.

This clonotype is classed as large. The chain has TRBV2 and TRBJ1-5, with D perhaps TRBD1 (6 bases). The V gene lost 2 bases and the J gene lost 0 bases, with 8 bases spanning the gap. Germline V gene lookup returns CDR1 SNHLY and CDR2 FYNNEI. The CDR3 spans 15 residues. The CDR3 here is CASSELGGSNQPQHF. CDR3 nucleotide sequence: TGTGCCAGCAGTGAATTAGGGGGTAGCAATCAGCCCCAGCATTTT.

The chain recombines TRBV18 with TRBJ2-7; D is possibly TRBD2 (5 bases). The CDR3 is 12 residues long. The ends were cut back, 3 bases at V and 7 bases at J, with 10 bases in the middle. Germline-derived CDR1 and CDR2 are KGHSH and LQKENI. CDR3 residues: CASSPSGGEQYF. DNA of the CDR3: TGTGCCAGCTCACCGAGTGGCGGGGAGCAGTACTTC. The variable domain in full, with the rest retrieved from reference TRBV18 and TRBJ2-7, is NAGVMQNPRHLVRRRGQEARLRCSPMKGHSHVYWYRQLPEEGLKFMVYLQKENIIDESGMPKERFSAEFPKEGPSILRIQQVVRGDSAAYFCASSPSGGEQYFGPGTRLTVT.

On this clonotype itself: A much larger clone sits a single nucleotide away, making a read error possible. This rearrangement joins TRBV20-1 to TRBJ2-7; TRBD1 matches 8 bases. The CDR3 is made up of 16 amino acids. Germline CDR1 DFQATT, CDR2 SNEGSKA (reference sequence). CDR3: CSASSPGGVAAYERYF. Here the CDR3 DNA reads TGCAGTGCGTCCTCGCCAGGGGGCGTAGCGGCCTACGAGCGGTACTTC.